A selection of T cell receptor beta chains follows, all from one sample in a study of human T cells and chemical hapten exposure. TCRdb fed the RACE reads into MiXCR, producing one record per CDR3 protein. This table holds some 82,000 distinct CDR3 sequences, approximately 12% found once. Sequences were derived from whole blood, sampled in connection with sensitization to the hapten diphenylcyclopropenone (DPC). Receptors were obtained from a woman in her fifties or sixties with alopecia areata. Some clones in this sample may be carry-over from other donors' samples. Both conserved end residues are part of each CDR3. Fields, in order: D gene, clone size, J gene, V gene, CDR3 protein, CDR3 DNA. D genes are given only for firm matches. Clone size is stated in some rows and not others, as once, few, many or a class when expanded.

NA	many	TRBJ1-1	TRBV6-5	CASSLDGMSEAFF	TGTGCCAGCAGTTTGGACGGGATGTCTGAAGCTTTCTTT
NA	many	TRBJ2-5	TRBV20-1	CSANTPGRTQETQYF	TGCAGTGCCAACACCCCTGGGAGAACACAAGAGACCCAGTACTTC
NA	many	TRBJ1-6	TRBV2	CASSGSRAIYNSPLHF	TGTGCCAGCAGTGGATCCAGGGCCATCTATAATTCACCCCTCCACTTT
NA	many	TRBJ2-3	TRBV20-1	CSAPGNTDTQYF	TGCAGTGCCCCCGGGAACACAGATACGCAGTATTTT
NA	NA	TRBJ2-1	TRBV19	CASSIFRGGSYNEQFF	TGTGCCAGTAGTATTTTCAGGGGAGGCTCCTACAATGAGCAGTTCTTC
NA	NA	TRBJ2-3	TRBV5-1	CASSLTMNPDTQYF	TGCGCCAGCAGCTTAACCATGAACCCAGATACGCAGTATTTT
NA	few	TRBJ2-4	TRBV2	CASSDMGGITKNIQYF	TGTGCCAGCAGTGACATGGGCGGGATTACCAAAAACATTCAGTACTTC
TRBD2	medium-sized	TRBJ2-1	TRBV14	CASSPEVTSGSADEQFF	TGTGCCAGCAGCCCCGAGGTGACTAGCGGGAGTGCGGATGAGCAGTTCTTC
NA	few	TRBJ1-1	TRBV29-1	CSVFELGRGNTEAFF	TGCAGCGTCTTTGAGCTGGGCAGGGGGAACACTGAAGCTTTCTTT
NA	NA	TRBJ2-3	TRBV2	CASSATRAGADTQYF	TGTGCCAGCAGTGCGACCCGGGCTGGCGCAGATACGCAGTATTTT
NA	many	TRBJ2-7	TRBV6-1	CASSEAAGQPYEQYF	TGTGCCAGCAGTGAAGCGGCGGGACAGCCCTACGAGCAGTACTTC
TRBD2	NA	TRBJ2-7	TRBV27	CASSLRLAGGHEQYF	TGTGCCAGCAGTCTAAGGTTAGCGGGGGGACACGAGCAGTACTTC
NA	many	TRBJ2-7	TRBV27	CASSDSGSFYEQYF	TGTGCCAGCAGCGACTCCGGGTCCTTCTACGAGCAGTACTTC
TRBD1	few	TRBJ1-2	TRBV27	CASSIRQGARVGYTF	TGTGCCAGCAGTATACGACAGGGGGCGCGTGTTGGCTACACCTTC
NA	many	TRBJ1-1	TRBV6-5	CASTQGNEAFF	TGTGCCAGCACGCAGGGGAACGAAGCTTTCTTT
NA	NA	TRBJ1-2	TRBV9	CASSVGRANYGYTF	TGTGCCAGCAGCGTGGGTAGGGCAAACTATGGCTACACCTTC
TRBD1	many	TRBJ2-7	TRBV7-8	CASSFRDRGDRQYF	TGTGCCAGCAGCTTCCGGGACAGAGGGGACCGGCAGTACTTC
TRBD1	many	TRBJ1-4	TRBV7-6	CASSLAPGTGEGLNEKLFF	TGTGCCAGCAGCTTAGCCCCCGGGACAGGGGAAGGGCTTAATGAAAAACTGTTTTTT
TRBD1	many	TRBJ2-7	TRBV4-3	CASSQRDRRDEQYF	TGCGCCAGCAGCCAAAGGGACAGAAGGGACGAGCAGTACTTC
NA	many	TRBJ2-3	TRBV27	CASSPAGQGGHTRYF	TGTGCCAGCAGTCCGGCCGGGCAGGGGGGTCATACGAGGTATTTT
TRBD1	few	TRBJ1-1	TRBV10-3	CATRQGAWDTEAFF	TGTGCCACCCGACAGGGGGCCTGGGACACTGAAGCTTTCTTT
TRBD2	few	TRBJ2-2	TRBV7-9	CASSFSGSRYTGELFF	TGTGCCAGCAGCTTTAGCGGGAGTCGATACACCGGGGAGCTGTTTTTT
NA	many	TRBJ1-1	TRBV7-8	CASSLGSGSTEAFF	TGTGCCAGCAGCTTAGGCTCAGGGAGCACTGAAGCTTTCTTT
NA	few	TRBJ2-3	TRBV24-1	CATSETGPPRDTQYF	TGTGCCACCAGTGAAACGGGCCCCCCGAGAGATACGCAGTATTTT
TRBD1	NA	TRBJ1-5	TRBV18	CASSLGQNQPQHF	TGTGCCAGCTCGTTGGGACAGAACCAGCCCCAGCATTTT
NA	NA	TRBJ2-7	TRBV20-1	CSAGALRVAHYEQYF	TGCAGTGCTGGGGCCCTGAGAGTAGCGCATTACGAGCAGTACTTC
NA	NA	TRBJ1-4	TRBV6-6	CASSLLATNEKLFF	TGTGCCAGCAGCCTTTTAGCAACTAATGAAAAACTGTTTTTT
NA	few	TRBJ1-1	TRBV10-3	CAISNRLAEAFF	TGTGCCATCAGCAATAGGTTGGCCGAAGCTTTCTTT
NA	NA	TRBJ2-2	TRBV6-1	CASSEVGAGRLFF	TGTGCCAGCAGTGAAGTGGGGGCGGGACGGCTGTTTTTT
NA	many	TRBJ2-5	TRBV28	CASSELGNQETQYF	TGTGCCAGCAGCGAGCTAGGGAACCAAGAGACCCAGTACTTC
NA	many	TRBJ1-5	TRBV12-5	CASGLGNNQPQHF	TGTGCTAGTGGTTTGGGTAACAATCAGCCCCAGCATTTT
NA	many	TRBJ2-3	TRBV7-9	CASSFPRDTQYF	TGTGCCAGCAGCTTTCCCCGGGATACGCAGTATTTT
NA	few	TRBJ1-4	TRBV7-9	CASSLGVGSANEKLFF	TGTGCCAGCAGCTTAGGTGTGGGGTCCGCTAATGAAAAACTGTTTTTT
NA	few	TRBJ2-3	TRBV19	CASRDSRSTDTQYF	TGTGCCAGTAGGGACTCCCGAAGCACAGATACGCAGTATTTT
TRBD1	many	TRBJ2-3	TRBV20-1	CSAERGGSTDTQYF	TGCAGTGCCGAAAGAGGGGGCAGCACAGATACGCAGTATTTT
NA	NA	TRBJ2-7	TRBV28	CASSLTASEYSWEQYF	TGTGCCAGCAGTTTAACGGCTAGCGAGTACTCTTGGGAGCAGTACTTC
NA	NA	TRBJ2-2	TRBV5-1	CASSLVPGKPGELFF	TGCGCCAGCAGCTTGGTTCCAGGGAAGCCCGGGGAGCTGTTTTTT
NA	few	TRBJ1-6	TRBV12-3/TRBV12-4	CASNRLNSPLHF	TGTGCCAGCAACAGGCTAAATTCACCCCTCCACTTT
NA	many	TRBJ1-6	TRBV2	CASRVREGGLSPLHF	TGTGCCAGCAGGGTGCGCGAGGGGGGGCTTTCACCCCTCCACTTT
NA	few	TRBJ1-2	TRBV5-5	CASSLNRDGYTF	TGTGCCAGCAGCTTAAACAGGGATGGCTACACCTTC
NA	NA	TRBJ2-3	TRBV28	CASSLPSTDTQYF	TGTGCCAGCAGTTTACCGAGCACAGATACGCAGTATTTT
NA	many	TRBJ2-7	TRBV7-9	CASSPQYEQYF	TGTGCCAGCAGCCCGCAATACGAGCAGTACTTC